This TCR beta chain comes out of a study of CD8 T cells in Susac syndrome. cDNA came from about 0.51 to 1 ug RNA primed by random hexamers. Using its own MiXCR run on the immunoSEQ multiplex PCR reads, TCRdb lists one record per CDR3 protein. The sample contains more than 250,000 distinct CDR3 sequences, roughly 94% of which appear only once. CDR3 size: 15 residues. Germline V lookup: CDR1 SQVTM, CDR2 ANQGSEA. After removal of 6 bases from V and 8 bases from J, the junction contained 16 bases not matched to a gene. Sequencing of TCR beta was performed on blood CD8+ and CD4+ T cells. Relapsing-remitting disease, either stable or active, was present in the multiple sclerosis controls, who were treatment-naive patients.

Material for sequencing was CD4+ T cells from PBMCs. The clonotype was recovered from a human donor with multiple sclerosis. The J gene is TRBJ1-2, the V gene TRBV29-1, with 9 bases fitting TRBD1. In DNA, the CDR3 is TGCAGCGTCCGGGACAGGGTCGCCCAAACGTCCGGCTACACCTTC. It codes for CSVRDRVAQTSGYTF.